Below, 26 T cell receptor beta chains from the same sample are listed, as sequenced in a study of human T cells and chemical hapten exposure. TCRdb analysed the RACE reads with MiXCR anew, one entry per CDR3 protein. The sample gives around 380,000 distinct CDR3 sequences, roughly 4.8% of which show up once; 2% to 2.5% is in the top ten. As for time point: patch test 1, 2 weeks after DPC sensitization. Treatment in this sample: therapeutic diphenylcyclopropenone sensitization with weekly scalp DPC. The specimen comprised whole blood, sampled in connection with sensitization to the hapten diphenylcyclopropenone (DPC). Receptor source: a woman aged 50 to 65 with alopecia areata. Some clones in this sample may be carry-over from other donors' samples.

This clonotype was seen many times. The J gene is TRBJ2-1, the V gene TRBV19; 11 bases align to TRBD2. J gave up 1 base and V 4 bases, and 6 bases lay outside the gene matches. The CDR3 totals 17 residues. Germline V gene sequence: CDR1 LNHDA, CDR2 SQIVND (reference sequence). The CDR3 DNA sequence: TGTGCCAGTAGTACCCCCGGGACTAGCGGATCCTACAATGAGCAGTTCTTC. Its translation: CASSTPGTSGSYNEQFF.

The table lists this clonotype with a few counts. This chain links TRBV10-3 with TRBJ2-7; TRBD1 agrees at 11 bases. V dropped 6 bases and J dropped 5; count of bases not matched to a gene: 3. Germline lookup yields CDR1 ENHRY and CDR2 SYGVKD. This CDR3 has 13 residues. The CDR3 DNA reads TGTGCCATCAGACCGGGACAGGGGGACGAGCAGTACTTC. Encoded protein: CAIRPGQGDEQYF.

This clonotype was found many times. The genes are TRBV12-3 or TRBV12-4 and TRBJ1-6, with TRBD1 matching 11 bases. V was pared by 6 bases and J by 13 bases, with 5 bases of the junction left unmatched. This CDR3 has 13 residues. In DNA, the CDR3 is TGTGCCAGCAGGGGACAGGGGGTCCTCCCCCTCCACTTT. Translated, it gives CASRGQGVLPLHF.

V usage is TRBV12-3 or TRBV12-4 and J usage is TRBJ2-3, with 7 positions matching TRBD2. The CDR3 covers 15 residues. J gave up 0 bases and V 8 bases, and 8 bases lay outside the gene matches. In nucleotides, the CDR3 is TGTGCCAGCCTACGGCGGCGGGGGAGCACAGATACGCAGTATTTT. It specifies CASLRRRGSTDTQYF.

This clonotype came up many times. The genes are TRBV28 and TRBJ2-3; a weak D match, TRBD2 (5 bases). V was cut by 7 bases and J by 1 base, with 12 bases left in between. CDR1 is MDHEN and CDR2 is SYDVKM in the germline V gene. This CDR3 is 14 amino acids long. CDR3 protein: CASTPPGGTDTQYF. In DNA form, the CDR3 reads TGTGCCAGCACCCCCCCCGGGGGCACAGATACGCAGTATTTT.

This clonotype was observed a few times. CDR3 nucleotide sequence: TGTGCCAGCAGACCGACAGGGATAGGTGAAAAACTGTTTTTT. This translates into CASRPTGIGEKLFF. The chain joins TRBV2 to TRBJ1-4; 7 bases fit TRBD1. This CDR3 has 14 amino acids. CDR1 and CDR2 from the germline V gene are SNHLY and FYNNEI. The trim removed 6 bases at V and 7 bases at J, leaving 8 bases unmatched.

The sample holds many counts of this clonotype. The chain couples TRBV9 to TRBJ2-7, with 9 nucleotides matching TRBD1. Germline CDR1 is SGDLS and CDR2 is YYNGEE. V gave up 3 bases and J gave up 2 bases; unmatched junction bases: 0. This CDR3 has 13 amino acids. In nucleotides, the CDR3 is TGTGCCAGCAGCGGGGACAGGGCCTACGAGCAGTACTTC. It yields the protein CASSGDRAYEQYF.

CDR3 amino acids: CATSRDLTSGGSNTGELFF. The CDR3 DNA follows: TGTGCCACCAGCAGAGATCTGACTAGCGGGGGATCGAACACCGGGGAGCTGTTTTTT. The rearrangement uses TRBV15 and TRBJ2-2; 12 bases line up with TRBD2. CDR3 length: 19 residues. Germline CDR1 is LNHNV and CDR2 is YYDKDF (reference sequence). The V and J ends lost 0 bases and 0 bases, in that order; junction bases with no gene match: 5.

This clonotype was counted between two and nine times. The chain joins TRBV7-3 to TRBJ2-1; TRBD2 matches 9 bases. V was pared by 0 bases and J by 5 bases, with 8 bases of the junction left unmatched. The germline V gene encodes CDR1 SGHTA and CDR2 FQGTGA. This CDR3 is built from 17 residues. As DNA, the CDR3 is TGTGCCAGCAGCTTAACCTTCGGGGTAGCGGGGGACAATGAGCAGTTCTTC. This sequence encodes CASSLTFGVAGDNEQFF. The whole variable domain, remainder taken from reference TRBV7-3 and TRBJ2-1, is GAGVSQTPSNKVTEKGKYVELRCDPISGHTALYWYRQSLGQGPEFLIYFQGTGAADDSGLPNDRFFAVRPEGSVSTLKIQRTERGDSAVYLCASSLTFGVAGDNEQFFGPGTRLTVL.

This clonotype was detected many times. The rearrangement uses TRBV7-2 and TRBJ1-3; 11 positions agree with TRBD1. The germline gives CDR1 SGHTA, CDR2 FQGNSA. CDR3 length equals 16 residues. The J segment lost 2 bases and the V segment lost 5 bases, leaving 5 bases of the junction unmatched. The chain's CDR3 is CASSTDRGRAGNTIYF. The CDR3 bases are TGTGCCAGCAGCACGGACAGGGGGCGCGCTGGAAACACCATATATTTT.

DNA for the CDR3: TGTGCCAGCAGTCCCAGAATAGACAATCAGCCCCAGCATTTT. It encodes CASSPRIDNQPQHF. The chain links TRBV27 to TRBJ1-5; D is ambiguous. The V end lost 5 bases, the J end lost 3 bases, and 11 bases lay between the germline ends. There are 14 residues in the CDR3. Per the germline V gene, CDR1 is MNHEY and CDR2 is SMNVEV (reference sequence).

This clonotype occurred many times. This chain joins TRBV6-1 and TRBJ2-6; tentatively, D is TRBD2 (5 bases). The CDR3 is 13 amino acids. V was trimmed by 6 bases and J by 8 bases, leaving 11 bases between them. Germline values: CDR1 MNHNS, CDR2 SASEGT. The CDR3 DNA reads as TGTGCCAGCAGCGAGGGAGCTCCCAACGTCCTGACTTTC. Translation: CASSEGAPNVLTF.

The chain has TRBV12-3 or TRBV12-4 and TRBJ2-7; D not certain. The CDR3 extends over 13 amino acids. V dropped 2 bases and J dropped 3 bases, with 8 bases sitting between them. This CDR3 reads CASSLITHYEQYF. CDR3 coding DNA: TGTGCCAGCAGTTTAATCACACACTACGAGCAGTACTTC.

This clonotype was detected many times. V and J are TRBV29-1 and TRBJ1-1; unclear D gene. With 2 bases removed from V and 4 bases from J, the gap between germline ends came to 11 bases. From germline, CDR1 is SQVTM and CDR2 ANQGSEA. This CDR3 spans 13 amino acids. The CDR3 loop is CSVENGEGTEAFF. The CDR3 coding sequence is TGCAGCGTTGAAAACGGAGAGGGCACTGAAGCTTTCTTT. The entire variable domain, with the rest obtained from reference TRBV29-1 and TRBJ1-1, is as follows: SAVISQKPSRDICQRGTSLTIQCQVDSQVTMMFWYRQQPGQSLTLIATANQGSEATYESGFVIDKFPISRPNLTFSTLTVSNMSPEDSSIYLCSVENGEGTEAFFGQGTRLTVV.

This clonotype showed up many times. The CDR3 DNA reads as TGTGCCAGCAGCTTAGGATCAGGGGCTGGTTCACCCCTCCACTTT. Protein product: CASSLGSGAGSPLHF. The chain employs TRBV13 and TRBJ1-6, with D tentatively TRBD1 (6 bases). Germline assignment: CDR1 PRHDT and CDR2 FYEKMQ (reference sequence). The ends were cut back, 0 bases at V and 9 bases at J, with 12 bases in the middle. CDR3 size: 15 residues.

This clonotype has at least ten counts. The CDR3 region is CASSPGTAADTQYF. The CDR3 DNA is TGCGCCAGCAGCCCCGGGACAGCCGCAGATACGCAGTATTTT. The V gene is TRBV5-1, the J gene TRBJ2-3; 7 positions match TRBD1. Germline values: CDR1 SGHRS, CDR2 YFSETQ. This CDR3 contains 14 residues. V lost 4 bases to trimming and J lost 4 bases; unmatched junction nucleotides: 6. The full variable domain, completed using reference TRBV5-1 and TRBJ2-3, is KAGVTQTPRYLIKTRGQQVTLSCSPISGHRSVSWYQQTPGQGLQFLFEYFSETQRNKGNFPGRFSGRQFSNSRSEMNVSTLELGDSALYLCASSPGTAADTQYFGPGTRLTVL.

This clonotype was recorded at least ten times. The chain has TRBV9 and TRBJ2-2; 8 nucleotides agree with TRBD1. The CDR3 has 16 amino acids. The germline gives CDR1 SGDLS, CDR2 YYNGEE. V gave up 3 bases and J gave up 7 bases; unmatched junction bases: 11. The CDR3 loop reads CASSERQGTARGELFF. In DNA form, the CDR3 reads TGTGCCAGCAGCGAGAGACAGGGGACCGCCCGCGGGGAGCTGTTTTTT.

This clonotype was detected ten times or more. CDR3 nucleotides: TGTGCCAGCTCACCACCGGAGAATGTTGAGCAGTTCTTC. Protein: CASSPPENVEQFF. The chain combines TRBV18 with TRBJ2-1; D is unresolved. Germline CDR1 KGHSH, CDR2 LQKENI. The CDR3 runs 13 residues. V dropped 0 bases and J dropped 9 bases, with 9 bases sitting between them.

The J gene is TRBJ1-2, the V gene TRBV21-1; the table assigns TRBD1, which was not confirmed against the DNA. TRBV21-1 has pseudogene status. This CDR3 has 13 residues. CDR3 sequence reads: CASSNDRGLGYTF. CDR3 nucleotides: TGTGCCAGCAGCAACGACAGGGGCCTTGGCTACACCTTC.

Written as DNA, the CDR3 is TGTGCCAGCAGCTTAGATCGGGGGAACTCAGATACGCAGTATTTT. Amino acid sequence: CASSLDRGNSDTQYF. The genes are TRBV11-2 and TRBJ2-3, with D maybe TRBD2 (6 bases). Germline values: CDR1 SGHAT, CDR2 FQNNGV. CDR3 length: 15 residues. Trimming cost V 0 bases and J 4 bases, with 11 bases left between them.

This clonotype has ten or more counts. V gene TRBV2 combines with J gene TRBJ2-3, with D possibly matching TRBD2 (5 bases). Germline values: CDR1 SNHLY, CDR2 FYNNEI. Trimming took off 6 bases at V and 0 bases at J, with 16 bases between the two ends. The CDR3 totals 16 residues. CDR3 nucleotide sequence: TGTGCCAGCAGCCCGAGACTAAGCACTAGCACAGATACGCAGTATTTT. It encodes CASSPRLSTSTDTQYF.

Ten or more counts support this clonotype. This chain uses TRBV9 with TRBJ2-7, with TRBD1 identical over 9 bases. CDR3 length equals 15 residues. V shed 3 bases and J 5 bases; nucleotides not matched to a gene: 9. CDR1 SGDLS and CDR2 YYNGEE come from the germline V gene. CDR3 nucleotides: TGTGCCAGCAGCGGCGGGACAGGGTTTTTGGACGAGCAGTACTTC. Protein: CASSGGTGFLDEQYF. Full variable domain (remainder filled in from reference TRBV9 and TRBJ2-7): DSGVTQTPKHLITATGQRVTLRCSPRSGDLSVYWYQQSLDQGLQFLIQYYNGEERAKGNILERFSAQQFPDLHSELNLSSLELGDSALYFCASSGGTGFLDEQYFGPGTRLTVT.

This chain uses TRBV4-3 with TRBJ2-6, with 7 nucleotides matching TRBD1. CDR1 and CDR2 (germline): LGHNA, YSLEER. V shed 2 bases and J 0 bases; nucleotides not matched to a gene: 10. This CDR3 region has 19 residues. CDR3 nucleotide sequence: TGCGCCAGCAGCCAATACTCACAGGGGTTGAGCTCTGGGGCCAACGTCCTGACTTTC. It yields the protein CASSQYSQGLSSGANVLTF.

The genes are TRBV2 and TRBJ2-7; 9 positions match TRBD1. Trimming took 7 bases from V and 4 from J; bases not matched to a gene: 8. CDR3 length: 14 amino acids. Germline lookup yields CDR1 SNHLY and CDR2 FYNNEI. CDR3 DNA: TGTGCCAGCAAGGGGGGACAGGGACTATACGAGCAGTACTTC. Protein sequence: CASKGGQGLYEQYF.

This clonotype occurred many times. The chain has TRBV28 and TRBJ2-1; tentative D call: TRBD2 (5 bases). Germline V lookup: CDR1 MDHEN, CDR2 SYDVKM. V lost 1 base and J lost 10, with 11 bases in between. The CDR3 loop spans 13 amino acids. CDR3 residues: CASSLFAPGEQFF. The CDR3 bases are TGTGCCAGCAGTTTATTCGCCCCGGGAGAGCAGTTCTTC.

This clonotype was seen ten or more times. The genes are TRBV4-2 and TRBJ2-3, with 10 positions matching TRBD2. V shed 0 bases, J shed 1 base, and the junction held 7 bases outside the gene matches. Germline CDR1 LGHNA, CDR2 YNFKEQ. CDR3 length equals 18 residues. Here the CDR3 reads CASSQEKFGTSGTDTQYF. DNA for the CDR3: TGTGCCAGCAGCCAAGAGAAATTTGGGACTAGCGGCACAGATACGCAGTATTTT.